These 19 T cell receptor beta chains were sequenced from one sample in a study of blood T cell repertoires in COVID-19. Some clones are missing from TCRdb's copy, which holds only in-frame ones; the method was immunoSEQ multiplex PCR. The data contain 180,000 or so clones, approximately 85% of them singletons. Material for sequencing was peripheral blood. Receptor source: a human donor with active or convalescent COVID-19. The donor label of this sample is uncertain.

The V call is TRBV7-2, the J call TRBJ2-3; D perhaps matches TRBD2 (5 bases). V gave up 0 bases and J gave up 4 bases, with 5 bases separating them. The CDR3 loop spans 13 amino acids. Germline assignment: CDR1 SGHTA and CDR2 FQGNSA. The CDR3 loop is CASSLAGADTQYF. Written as DNA, the CDR3 is TGTGCCAGCAGCTTAGCGGGAGCAGATACGCAGTATTTT.

The genes are TRBV11-2 and TRBJ1-2; possible D gene TRBD1, 5 bases. Germline V gene lookup returns CDR1 SGHAT and CDR2 FQNNGV. V lost 8 bases and J 8 bases, leaving 24 bases between the germline ends. This CDR3 has 15 amino acids. The CDR3 sequence: CASHGLGGEVEGYTF. As DNA, the CDR3 is TGTGCCAGCCATGGCCTTGGGGGGGAGGTGGAGGGCTACACCTTC.

This clone was recorded once. The gene calls are TRBV14 and TRBJ1-2; no clear D gene. Trimming took off 4 bases at V and 1 base at J, with 16 bases between the two ends. The CDR3 is 16 residues long. Germline CDR1 is SGHDN and CDR2 is FVKESK. In DNA form, the CDR3 reads TGTGCCAGCAGCCCGGAGGTATGGACCGTTAACTATGGCTACACCTTC. This sequence encodes CASSPEVWTVNYGYTF.

V usage is TRBV18 and J usage is TRBJ2-1; 10 nucleotides match TRBD1. With 4 bases clipped from V and 3 bases from J, the junction kept 6 bases outside the gene matches. The CDR3 covers 16 residues. The germline V gene has CDR1 KGHSH and CDR2 LQKENI. CDR3 amino acids: CASSQTTGGFYNEQFF. The CDR3 DNA reads TGTGCCAGCTCACAGACGACAGGGGGCTTCTACAATGAGCAGTTCTTC.

This rearrangement joins TRBV9 to TRBJ2-1, with TRBD2 matching 12 bases. Germline CDR1 is SGDLS and CDR2 is YYNGEE. Trimming took 3 bases from V and 6 from J; bases not matched to a gene: 7. The CDR3 is made up of 16 amino acids. In DNA form, the CDR3 reads TGTGCCAGCAGCGATTTAAGGACTAGCGGGGTCAATGAGCAGTTCTTC. Translation: CASSDLRTSGVNEQFF.

The CDR3 DNA is TGTGCCAGCAGTTCGGGGAGTTACGAGCAGTACTTC. It encodes CASSSGSYEQYF. The chain is built from TRBV13 and TRBJ2-7; possible D gene TRBD2, 5 bases. Germline CDR1 reads PRHDT; CDR2 reads FYEKMQ (reference sequence). The CDR3 contains 12 residues. Trimming stripped 6 bases from V and 4 bases from J, with 10 bases between.

The chain's CDR3 is CASSEFRRGAGGELFF. The CDR3 DNA follows: TGCGCCAGCAGTGAATTCCGTCGGGGGGCTGGCGGGGAGCTGTTTTTT. The rearrangement uses TRBV10-1 and TRBJ2-2; TRBD2 might be the D (7 bases). Trimming pared 3 bases from V and 7 bases from J, leaving 18 bases between. This CDR3 is built from 16 residues. Germline V gene data show CDR1 as WNHNN and CDR2 as SYGVQD (reference sequence).

The chain links TRBV6-2 or TRBV6-3 to TRBJ2-1; 13 nucleotides match TRBD2. Trimming at V came to 1 base and at J to 7 bases, leaving 7 bases not matched to a gene. Germline CDR1 MNHEY, CDR2 SVGEGT. This CDR3 has 17 amino acids. CDR3 in DNA: TGTGCCAGCAGTTACTACCGGGTACTAGCGGGGGGGAATGAGCAGTTCTTC. It yields the protein CASSYYRVLAGGNEQFF.

This clone was seen only a few times. V gene TRBV20-1 combines with J gene TRBJ2-7; maybe TRBD1 (5 bases). The CDR3 covers 11 residues. Germline V lookup: CDR1 DFQATT, CDR2 SNEGSKA (reference sequence). V gave up 3 bases and J gave up 5 bases, with 8 bases separating them. As DNA, the CDR3 is TGCAGTGCTAGGAAGGGGCACGAGCAGTACTTC. Its translation: CSARKGHEQYF.

The CDR3 nucleotides are TGTGCCAGCAGTTTTACTTCTTGGGGCCCATCACCCCTCCACTTT. This sequence encodes CASSFTSWGPSPLHF. This sequence joins TRBV28 and TRBJ1-6, with D possibly matching TRBD1 (5 bases). Trimming cost V 3 bases and J 10 bases, with 16 bases left between them. This CDR3 comprises 15 residues. Germline CDR1 reads MDHEN; CDR2 reads SYDVKM.

This sequence joins TRBV5-8 and TRBJ2-3; D ambiguous. Germline V gene lookup returns CDR1 SGHTS and CDR2 YDEGEE. V lost 0 bases and J 1 base, leaving 9 bases between the germline ends. The CDR3 has 15 amino acids. The CDR3 region is CASSLDGGGTDTQYF. The CDR3 DNA sequence: TGTGCCAGCAGCTTGGACGGCGGAGGCACAGATACGCAGTATTTT.

The V call is TRBV5-1, the J call TRBJ2-1; 9 bases align to TRBD2. The germline V gene has CDR1 SGHRS and CDR2 YFSETQ. The CDR3 length is 15 residues. V was clipped by 0 bases and J by 7 bases; unmatched bases: 5. The CDR3 region is CASSLVASGTNEQFF. CDR3 nucleotide sequence: TGCGCCAGCAGCTTGGTGGCTAGCGGGACGAATGAGCAGTTCTTC. The whole variable domain, filled in from reference TRBV5-1 and TRBJ2-1, reads KAGVTQTPRYLIKTRGQQVTLSCSPISGHRSVSWYQQTPGQGLQFLFEYFSETQRNKGNFPGRFSGRQFSNSRSEMNVSTLELGDSALYLCASSLVASGTNEQFFGPGTRLTVL.

The rearrangement joins TRBV5-1 to TRBJ2-1; D might be TRBD2 (5 bases). Germline CDR1 reads SGHRS; CDR2 reads YFSETQ. V lost 0 bases to trimming and J lost 0 bases, with 7 bases between them. This CDR3 is built from 15 residues. CDR3 region: CASSLVGSSYNEQFF. CDR3 in DNA: TGCGCCAGCAGCTTGGTTGGGAGCTCCTACAATGAGCAGTTCTTC.

The V call is TRBV5-4, the J call TRBJ1-4; unclear D gene. Trimming cost V 4 bases and J 4 bases, with 17 bases left between them. Per germline, CDR1 SGHNT and CDR2 YYREEE (reference sequence). CDR3 length equals 16 residues. CDR3 sequence (DNA): TGTGCCAGCAGCGGGCAGTTTTCGGATGGTAATGAAAAACTGTTTTTT. Protein: CASSGQFSDGNEKLFF.

This clone was counted once. V usage is TRBV20-1 and J usage is TRBJ1-3, with 9 bases fitting TRBD1. Germline CDR1 DFQATT, CDR2 SNEGSKA (reference sequence). V gave up 3 bases and J gave up 1 base; unmatched junction bases: 16. The CDR3 is made up of 19 amino acids. CDR3 nucleotide sequence: TGCAGTGCTAGTAATGAGAGAACAGGGGGCCGGTCGTCTGGAAACACCATATATTTT. It is translated as CSASNERTGGRSSGNTIYF.

The V gene is TRBV6-5, the J gene TRBJ1-2; D is perhaps TRBD1 (5 bases). Trimming removed 7 bases from V and 1 base from J, with 13 bases in between. The CDR3 spans 14 residues. Germline V gene data show CDR1 as MNHEY and CDR2 as SVGAGI. The CDR3 reads CASTWTPLNYGYTF. CDR3 nucleotide sequence: TGTGCCAGCACCTGGACACCGCTTAACTATGGCTACACCTTC.

This chain connects TRBV5-4 to TRBJ2-5; 7 positions match TRBD1. Trimming took 0 bases from V and 2 from J; bases not matched to a gene: 13. This CDR3 has 18 amino acids. In germline, CDR1 is SGHNT, CDR2 YYREEE (reference sequence). Here the CDR3 reads CASSLAIRGAGGQETQYF. The CDR3 DNA reads as TGTGCCAGCAGCTTGGCCATCCGAGGGGCAGGGGGTCAAGAGACCCAGTACTTC.

This clone showed up just a few times. The chain uses TRBV24-1 and TRBJ2-1; D might be TRBD2 (8 bases). Germline V gene lookup returns CDR1 KGHDR and CDR2 SFDVKD. The V and J ends lost 4 bases and 8 bases respectively, with 35 bases between them. This CDR3 contains 21 residues. The CDR3 loop reads CATSEATGALPSGRAIYEQFF. The CDR3, as DNA: TGTGCCACCAGTGAAGCTACAGGGGCCCTTCCATCCGGGAGGGCCATCTATGAGCAGTTCTTC.

In its sample, this clone was seen once. This chain connects TRBV2 to TRBJ1-6; tentative D call: TRBD1 (6 bases). Trimming removed 8 bases at V and 0 bases at J, with 11 bases between. The CDR3 runs to 15 residues. Germline CDR1 SNHLY, CDR2 FYNNEI. CDR3 DNA: TGTGCCAGCGGGGGGGCGAGCTCCTATAATTCACCCCTCCACTTT. Protein: CASGGASSYNSPLHF.